These T cell receptor beta chains were read from a single sample in a study of T cells after yellow fever vaccination. TCRdb re-derived calls from the 5' RACE reads in MiXCR, one entry per CDR3 protein. The table includes 450,000 to 650,000 distinct CDR3 sequences, approximately 13% detected once. Source: PBMCs, taken on the day of the yellow fever booster vaccination. These receptors originate from a man in his thirties or forties who received the YFV17D yellow fever vaccine. CDR3s include the opening cysteine and the closing phenylalanine or tryptophan. The D gene is left open where the match is weak. Clone size is not always given. Where it is, it says once, few, many or a class for expanded clones.

V gene: TRBV11-1; J gene: TRBJ2-1; clone size: few; D gene: TRBD1; CDR3 protein: CASSARASLGTGSHNEQFF; CDR3 DNA: TGTGCCAGCAGCGCCCGGGCGTCCCTTGGGACAGGGTCTCACAATGAGCAGTTCTTC
V gene: TRBV29-1; J gene: TRBJ1-2; clone size: -; D gene: -; CDR3 protein: CSAGRVDYGYTF; CDR3 DNA: TGCAGCGCGGGGAGGGTGGACTATGGCTACACCTTC
V gene: TRBV5-1; J gene: TRBJ2-7; clone size: few; D gene: -; CDR3 protein: CASSLAAHEQYF; CDR3 DNA: TGCGCCAGCAGCTTAGCAGCCCACGAGCAGTACTTC
V gene: TRBV2; J gene: TRBJ2-6; clone size: -; D gene: -; CDR3 protein: CAREGATISGANVLTF; CDR3 DNA: TGTGCCAGGGAGGGGGCGACAATCTCTGGGGCCAACGTCCTGACTTTC
V gene: TRBV5-4; J gene: TRBJ2-5; clone size: few; D gene: -; CDR3 protein: CASMITPYQETQYF; CDR3 DNA: TGTGCCAGCATGATCACACCGTACCAAGAGACCCAGTACTTC
V gene: TRBV24-1; J gene: TRBJ2-5; clone size: -; D gene: TRBD1; CDR3 protein: CATSVSGQLEETQYF; CDR3 DNA: TGTGCCACCAGTGTCTCGGGACAGCTGGAAGAGACCCAGTACTTC
V gene: TRBV5-1; J gene: TRBJ2-5; clone size: few; D gene: -; CDR3 protein: CASSPTGTRLQYF; CDR3 DNA: TGCGCCAGCAGTCCCACCGGGACCCGACTCCAGTACTTC
V gene: TRBV5-1; J gene: TRBJ2-1; clone size: few; D gene: -; CDR3 protein: CASSPPNFSYNEQFF; CDR3 DNA: TGCGCCAGCAGTCCCCCGAACTTCTCCTACAATGAGCAGTTCTTC
V gene: TRBV4-3; J gene: TRBJ2-2; clone size: -; D gene: -; CDR3 protein: CASSQDGGGLRELFF; CDR3 DNA: TGCGCCAGCAGCCAAGATGGAGGGGGCCTTAGGGAGCTGTTTTTT
V gene: TRBV29-1; J gene: TRBJ2-3; clone size: -; D gene: TRBD1; CDR3 protein: CSVEDRDRNTDTQYF; CDR3 DNA: TGCAGCGTTGAAGATCGGGACAGAAACACAGATACGCAGTATTTT
V gene: TRBV2; J gene: TRBJ2-1; clone size: -; D gene: TRBD2; CDR3 protein: CASSGGLGDEQFF; CDR3 DNA: TGTGCCAGCAGTGGGGGACTAGGGGATGAGCAGTTCTTC
V gene: TRBV4-3; J gene: TRBJ2-1; clone size: -; D gene: TRBD2; CDR3 protein: CASSPTSEYNEQFF; CDR3 DNA: TGCGCCAGCAGCCCAACTAGCGAATACAATGAGCAGTTCTTC
V gene: TRBV5-1; J gene: TRBJ2-5; clone size: -; D gene: -; CDR3 protein: CASSLDRLKETQYF; CDR3 DNA: TGCGCCAGCAGCTTAGACAGGCTCAAAGAGACCCAGTACTTC
V gene: TRBV12-3/TRBV12-4; J gene: TRBJ2-3; clone size: few; D gene: TRBD2; CDR3 protein: CASSSGLAGGNTDFTDTQYF; CDR3 DNA: TGTGCCAGCAGTTCTGGACTAGCGGGAGGTAACACCGACTTCACAGATACGCAGTATTTT
V gene: TRBV7-8; J gene: TRBJ2-1; clone size: few; D gene: -; CDR3 protein: CASSFRGPNNEQFF; CDR3 DNA: TGTGCCAGCAGTTTCAGGGGACCTAACAATGAGCAGTTCTTC
V gene: TRBV20-1; J gene: TRBJ1-5; clone size: few; D gene: -; CDR3 protein: CSARDLRSAGHWYQPQHF; CDR3 DNA: TGCAGTGCTAGAGATTTACGGTCGGCGGGACATTGGTATCAGCCCCAGCATTTT
V gene: TRBV4-1; J gene: TRBJ2-1; clone size: -; D gene: TRBD2; CDR3 protein: CASSQDLVAGGIMNEQFF; CDR3 DNA: TGCGCCAGCAGCCAAGATCTAGTAGCGGGAGGGATTATGAATGAGCAGTTCTTC
V gene: TRBV7-9; J gene: TRBJ1-4; clone size: -; D gene: -; CDR3 protein: CASSLGQINDEKLFF; CDR3 DNA: TGTGCCAGCAGCTTAGGACAGATTAATGACGAAAAACTGTTTTTT
V gene: TRBV15; J gene: TRBJ2-3; clone size: few; D gene: TRBD1; CDR3 protein: CATSTRTGGPTDTQYF; CDR3 DNA: TGTGCCACCAGCACAAGGACAGGGGGGCCCACAGATACGCAGTATTTT
V gene: TRBV10-3; J gene: TRBJ2-7; clone size: -; D gene: -; CDR3 protein: CAISESIPPGYEQYF; CDR3 DNA: TGTGCCATCAGTGAGTCGATACCCCCAGGCTACGAGCAGTACTTC
V gene: TRBV6-2/TRBV6-3; J gene: TRBJ2-7; clone size: few; D gene: -; CDR3 protein: CASGEDGTRYEQYF; CDR3 DNA: TGTGCCAGCGGTGAGGACGGGACGAGGTACGAGCAGTACTTC
V gene: TRBV5-1; J gene: TRBJ2-1; clone size: -; D gene: -; CDR3 protein: CASSGSGSYNEQFF; CDR3 DNA: TGCGCCAGCAGCGGGTCGGGGTCCTACAATGAGCAGTTCTTC
V gene: TRBV6-1; J gene: TRBJ2-3; clone size: -; D gene: -; CDR3 protein: CASSEVGIAADTQYF; CDR3 DNA: TGTGCCAGCAGTGAAGTGGGGATAGCGGCAGATACGCAGTATTTT
V gene: TRBV2; J gene: TRBJ2-7; clone size: -; D gene: -; CDR3 protein: CASRSPGTYEQYF; CDR3 DNA: TGTGCCAGCAGAAGCCCCGGGACCTACGAGCAGTACTTC
V gene: TRBV20-1; J gene: TRBJ2-1; clone size: many; D gene: TRBD2; CDR3 protein: CSATSGTYNEQFF; CDR3 DNA: TGCAGTGCAACTAGCGGGACATACAATGAGCAGTTCTTC
V gene: TRBV20-1; J gene: TRBJ2-7; clone size: few; D gene: -; CDR3 protein: CSAKAPPGEQYF; CDR3 DNA: TGCAGTGCTAAGGCCCCCCCCGGCGAGCAGTACTTC
V gene: TRBV15; J gene: TRBJ1-4; clone size: -; D gene: -; CDR3 protein: CATSRMPGQLNEKLFF; CDR3 DNA: TGTGCCACCAGCAGAATGCCGGGACAACTAAATGAAAAACTGTTTTTT
V gene: TRBV11-2; J gene: TRBJ2-3; clone size: -; D gene: TRBD1; CDR3 protein: CASSYPGQARGDTQYF; CDR3 DNA: TGTGCCAGCAGCTACCCGGGACAGGCCAGGGGAGATACGCAGTATTTT
V gene: TRBV20-1; J gene: TRBJ2-7; clone size: many; D gene: -; CDR3 protein: CSAPGGGNSYEQYF; CDR3 DNA: TGCAGTGCTCCGGGCGGGGGCAATTCCTACGAGCAGTACTTC
V gene: TRBV7-2; J gene: TRBJ2-6; clone size: -; D gene: -; CDR3 protein: CASSFLRHSGANVLTF; CDR3 DNA: TGTGCCAGCAGCTTCCTTCGGCATTCTGGGGCCAACGTCCTGACTTTC
V gene: TRBV11-2; J gene: TRBJ2-7; clone size: few; D gene: TRBD2; CDR3 protein: CASSLEWIVRGLDYDEQYF; CDR3 DNA: TGTGCCAGCAGCTTAGAATGGATAGTGAGAGGACTAGATTACGACGAGCAGTACTTC
V gene: TRBV5-4; J gene: TRBJ2-3; clone size: once; D gene: TRBD2; CDR3 protein: CASSLPIAGKASTDTQYF; CDR3 DNA: TGTGCCAGCAGCTTGCCAATAGCGGGGAAAGCTAGCACAGATACGCAGTATTTT
V gene: TRBV14; J gene: TRBJ2-7; clone size: -; D gene: TRBD1; CDR3 protein: CASRPLDRVYSYEQYF; CDR3 DNA: TGTGCCAGCAGACCCTTGGACAGGGTTTATTCCTACGAGCAGTACTTC
V gene: TRBV6-1; J gene: TRBJ2-5; clone size: few; D gene: TRBD2; CDR3 protein: CASSPLLAGTQETQYF; CDR3 DNA: TGTGCCAGCAGCCCCCTGCTAGCGGGTACCCAAGAGACCCAGTACTTC
V gene: TRBV6-2/TRBV6-3; J gene: TRBJ2-7; clone size: few; D gene: TRBD2; CDR3 protein: CASSTRDYHYEQYF; CDR3 DNA: TGTGCCAGCAGTACCCGGGACTACCACTACGAGCAGTACTTC
V gene: TRBV20-1; J gene: TRBJ2-7; clone size: -; D gene: TRBD2; CDR3 protein: CSATGTSDSYEQYF; CDR3 DNA: TGCAGTGCTACCGGGACTAGCGATTCCTACGAGCAGTACTTC
V gene: TRBV6-1; J gene: TRBJ2-7; clone size: -; D gene: -; CDR3 protein: CASSTGLGNEQYF; CDR3 DNA: TGTGCCAGCAGTACCGGGTTGGGCAACGAGCAGTACTTC
V gene: TRBV20-1; J gene: TRBJ2-1; clone size: -; D gene: -; CDR3 protein: CCARAHRQSSYNEQFF; CDR3 DNA: TGCTGTGCTAGAGCCCATCGGCAGAGCTCCTACAATGAGCAGTTCTTC
V gene: TRBV10-3; J gene: TRBJ2-5; clone size: -; D gene: -; CDR3 protein: CAISELPGGGETQYF; CDR3 DNA: TGTGCCATCAGTGAGCTACCGGGTGGCGGGGAGACCCAGTACTTC
V gene: TRBV7-3; J gene: TRBJ2-2; clone size: few; D gene: -; CDR3 protein: CASSLLGGSGTGELFF; CDR3 DNA: TGTGCCAGCAGCTTATTGGGTGGGAGTGGAACCGGGGAGCTGTTTTTT
V gene: TRBV7-9; J gene: TRBJ1-1; clone size: few; D gene: -; CDR3 protein: CASSLIKGLNTEAFF; CDR3 DNA: TGTGCCAGCAGCTTAATTAAGGGACTGAACACTGAAGCTTTCTTT
V gene: TRBV19; J gene: TRBJ2-4; clone size: few; D gene: TRBD1; CDR3 protein: CATTKTGSDIQYF; CDR3 DNA: TGTGCCACCACTAAGACAGGGTCGGACATTCAGTACTTC
V gene: TRBV10-3; J gene: TRBJ2-7; clone size: -; D gene: TRBD1; CDR3 protein: CAISDWDRVSYEQYF; CDR3 DNA: TGTGCCATCAGTGATTGGGACAGGGTGTCCTACGAGCAGTACTTC
V gene: TRBV7-3; J gene: TRBJ2-7; clone size: -; D gene: -; CDR3 protein: CASSPRGPSWSSYEQYF; CDR3 DNA: TGTGCCAGCAGCCCAAGGGGTCCTAGCTGGAGCTCCTACGAGCAGTACTTC
V gene: TRBV4-1; J gene: TRBJ2-5; clone size: few; D gene: TRBD2; CDR3 protein: CASSQDKREGPETQYF; CDR3 DNA: TGCGCCAGCAGCCAAGATAAGCGGGAGGGCCCGGAGACCCAGTACTTC
V gene: TRBV28; J gene: TRBJ2-2; clone size: -; D gene: TRBD2; CDR3 protein: CASRGGTHTGELFF; CDR3 DNA: TGTGCCAGCAGGGGAGGGACGCACACCGGGGAGCTGTTTTTT
V gene: TRBV7-9; J gene: TRBJ2-4; clone size: few; D gene: -; CDR3 protein: CASSLAGRKQNIQYF; CDR3 DNA: TGTGCCAGCAGCTTAGCGGGGCGAAAGCAAAACATTCAGTACTTC
V gene: TRBV29-1; J gene: TRBJ2-5; clone size: -; D gene: -; CDR3 protein: CSVGYGSPGAQYF; CDR3 DNA: TGCAGCGTTGGATATGGAAGCCCTGGGGCCCAGTACTTC
V gene: TRBV13; J gene: TRBJ2-2; clone size: -; D gene: -; CDR3 protein: CASSVGLLTGELFF; CDR3 DNA: TGTGCCAGCAGCGTTGGACTCTTAACCGGGGAGCTGTTTTTT
V gene: TRBV9; J gene: TRBJ1-1; clone size: few; D gene: -; CDR3 protein: CASSVQGQLNTEAFF; CDR3 DNA: TGTGCCAGCAGCGTCCAAGGGCAGTTGAACACTGAAGCTTTCTTT
V gene: TRBV3-1; J gene: TRBJ2-7; clone size: -; D gene: -; CDR3 protein: CASSTYDEQYF; CDR3 DNA: TGTGCCAGCAGTACATATGACGAGCAGTACTTC
V gene: TRBV20-1; J gene: TRBJ1-2; clone size: -; D gene: -; CDR3 protein: CSAYLGGGYTF; CDR3 DNA: TGCAGTGCCTACCTGGGGGGTGGCTACACCTTC
V gene: TRBV10-3; J gene: TRBJ2-5; clone size: -; D gene: -; CDR3 protein: CAISESSVQETQYF; CDR3 DNA: TGTGCCATCAGTGAGTCGTCAGTACAAGAGACCCAGTACTTC
V gene: TRBV27; J gene: TRBJ2-2; clone size: -; D gene: TRBD2; CDR3 protein: CAINSGRADTGELFF; CDR3 DNA: TGTGCCATCAATAGCGGGAGGGCCGATACCGGGGAGCTGTTTTTT
V gene: TRBV2; J gene: TRBJ2-3; clone size: -; D gene: TRBD2; CDR3 protein: CASSVAGGDSDTQYF; CDR3 DNA: TGTGCCAGCAGTGTTGCGGGAGGAGATTCGGATACGCAGTATTTT